The present T cell receptor (beta chain) was sequenced within a study of blood T cell repertoires in COVID-19. The table came from immunoSEQ multiplex PCR; TCRdb's copy has only in-frame clones and leaves some out. Of 250,000 to 300,000 clones in the sample, around 84% were seen once. The sample was peripheral blood. The origin of this receptor is a man between 60 and 70 years old with acute or convalescent COVID-19.

The CDR3 is CASSHLETGPNTIYF. The CDR3 bases are TGCGCCAGCAGTCACCTAGAGACAGGTCCAAACACCATATATTTT. V gene TRBV10-1 combines with J gene TRBJ1-3; a weak D match, TRBD1 (6 bases). The CDR3 loop spans 15 amino acids. The ends were cut back, 5 bases at V and 6 bases at J, with 17 bases in the middle. CDR1 WNHNN and CDR2 SYGVQD come from the germline V gene (reference sequence).